This T cell receptor beta chain was retrieved from a study of Ad26.COV2.S vaccination and SARS-CoV-2 variants. The treatment is: 15 to 20 received Ad26.COV2.S at low or high dose, single or two shots; 5 received placebo; per-sample allocation not given. Day 63 after the first vaccine or placebo injection was the time point for sampling. The germline gives CDR1 SGHVS, CDR2 FNYEAQ. This CDR3 is 18 amino acids long. V lost 5 bases and J lost 0; bases outside the gene matches: 13. Using immunoSEQ multiplex PCR, the repertoire was profiled, and TCRdb retains in-frame clones only, with some absent. The sample yields 350,000 to 450,000 clones, under 90% seen once.

The chain links TRBV7-6 to TRBJ2-1; 7 positions agree with TRBD2. This specimen consisted of peripheral blood, obtained in a trial of Ad26.COV2.S vaccine versus placebo. The source of this sequence is a person aged 18-60 years who received the Ad26.COV2.S COVID-19 vaccine or a placebo. CDR3 bases: TGTGCCAGCAGCCCAAGGGCGCAGCGGGGCCCCTCCTACAATGAGCAGTTCTTC. Translating it yields CASSPRAQRGPSYNEQFF.